The 20 T cell receptor beta chains given below trace back to one sample, sequenced in a study of Graves' ophthalmopathy and Graves' hyperthyroidism. The authors amplified TCR beta CDR3 regions, and they did so from RNA transcripts for repertoire sequencing. The first round was an RT-PCR with HTBI primers, and the second round was a multiplex PCR. TCRdb redid the calling of the multiplex PCR reads with MiXCR, one entry per CDR3 protein. In the table there are 560,000 or so distinct CDR3 sequences, about two fifths of which are singletons. The sequenced material came from peripheral blood or thyroid tissue (not recorded which). The receptor set was obtained from an adult man with Graves' hyperthyroidism.

Comment on this clonotype: The CDR3 end shows no conserved phenylalanine or tryptophan, and so a read error is likely. Because the CDR3's place on the DNA is in doubt, the DNA is left out and the CDR3 is given as listed by TCRdb. The gene calls are TRBV29-1 and TRBJ2-2; the table's D gene call, TRBD1, was not cross checked with the DNA. Germline loops: CDR1 SQVTM, CDR2 ANQGSEA. The CDR3 comprises 8 residues, both ends counted. Here the CDR3 reads CSATSLWD.

The rearrangement joins TRBV10-3 to TRBJ2-7, with TRBD1 matching 12 bases. V lost 7 bases and J lost 7; bases outside the gene matches: 8. The CDR3 covers 14 residues. CDR1 and CDR2 (germline): ENHRY, SYGVKD. CDR3 protein: CAIKPGQGAREQYF. The CDR3 bases are TGTGCCATCAAACCGGGACAGGGGGCGAGGGAGCAGTACTTC.

The V and J genes are TRBV6-1 and TRBJ2-5; D is tentatively TRBD1 or TRBD2 (6 bases each). Germline-derived CDR1 and CDR2 are MNHNS and SASEGT. V was shortened by 3 bases and J by 1 base, with 15 bases between the two germline ends. The CDR3 totals 16 residues. CDR3 amino acids: CASSDRAPGAQETQYF. Here the CDR3 DNA reads TGTGCCAGCAGTGACAGGGCACCGGGGGCCCAAGAGACCCAGTACTTC.

This clonotype came up many times. The J gene is TRBJ1-5, the V gene TRBV7-2, with 7 bases identical to TRBD1. The V gene end was trimmed by 6 bases and the J gene end by 9 bases; junction bases not matched to a gene: 11. The CDR3 has 14 residues. The germline gives CDR1 SGHTA, CDR2 FQGNSA. This CDR3 reads CASSSGQANGPQHF. CDR3 nucleotide sequence: TGTGCCAGCAGTAGCGGACAGGCCAATGGGCCCCAGCATTTT.

This clonotype came up many times. CDR3 sequence: CSVGQGASYEQYF. As DNA, the CDR3 is TGCAGCGTAGGACAGGGGGCATCCTACGAGCAGTACTTC. J is TRBJ2-7 and V is TRBV29-1; 11 nucleotides line up with TRBD1. The CDR3 has 13 amino acids. Trimming removed 6 bases from V and 1 base from J; junction bases left unmatched: 2. Germline V gene lookup returns CDR1 SQVTM and CDR2 ANQGSEA.

V is TRBV4-1 and J is TRBJ2-2, with 11 bases fitting TRBD2. This CDR3 has 18 residues. The V gene end was trimmed by 3 bases and the J gene end by 2 bases; junction bases not matched to a gene: 8. Germline V gives CDR1 MGHRA, CDR2 YSYEKL. The CDR3 region is CASSHETGTSGNTGELFF. The CDR3 nucleotides are TGCGCCAGCAGCCACGAGACCGGGACTAGCGGTAACACCGGGGAGCTGTTTTTT.

This clonotype was recorded many times. The gene calls are TRBV6-5 and TRBJ2-7, with TRBD2 matching 13 bases. This CDR3 has 15 amino acids. The J segment lost 7 bases and the V segment lost 4 bases, leaving 7 bases of the junction unmatched. In germline, CDR1 is MNHEY, CDR2 SVGAGI. The CDR3 region is CASSSHTSGREEQYF. As DNA, the CDR3 is TGTGCCAGCAGTTCCCATACTAGCGGGAGGGAGGAGCAGTACTTC.

As for this clonotype: This is likely a read error, given that the CDR3 carries no conserved phenylalanine or tryptophan at its end. The CDR3 coding sequence is TGTGCCAGCAGTCAACAGGGGACGCCTATATATGGCTACACCTCC. This encodes CASSQQGTPIYGYTS. The genes are TRBV2 and TRBJ1-2, with 7 nucleotides matching TRBD1. Germline values: CDR1 SNHLY, CDR2 FYNNEI. CDR3 length: 15 residues. J gave up 5 bases and V 5 bases, and 11 bases lay outside the gene matches.

The V and J genes are TRBV29-1 and TRBJ2-1, with 11 bases that match TRBD2. Germline V lookup: CDR1 SQVTM, CDR2 ANQGSEA. The CDR3 totals 15 residues. The junction had 9 bases not matched to a gene; V was cut back by 3 bases and J by 8 bases. This CDR3 is CSVEVPSGGLDEQFF. CDR3 in DNA: TGCAGCGTTGAGGTGCCTAGCGGGGGGCTAGATGAGCAGTTCTTC.

This clonotype was seen a handful of times. V is TRBV20-1 and J is TRBJ2-7, with 9 bases that match TRBD2. From germline, CDR1 is DFQATT and CDR2 SNEGSKA (reference sequence). This CDR3 contains 14 residues. The junction had 3 bases not matched to a gene; V was cut back by 0 bases and J by 3 bases. For the CDR3, the DNA is TGCAGTGCTAGAGATAGTAGCGGGAGCTACGAGCAGTACTTC. Its translation: CSARDSSGSYEQYF.

V is TRBV2 and J is TRBJ2-7; TRBD2 agrees at 14 bases. V trimming: 8 bases; J trimming: 4 bases; junction bases outside the gene matches: 1. Germline V CDR1 and CDR2: SNHLY, FYNNEI. The CDR3 runs to 13 residues. DNA for the CDR3: TGTGCCAGCTGGACTAGCGGGGGGTACGAGCAGTACTTC. Amino acids: CASWTSGGYEQYF.

The chain uses TRBV7-9 and TRBJ2-7; the D is unclear. The V end was cut by 0 bases, the J end by 3 bases, with 6 bases between. The germline V gene has CDR1 SEHNR and CDR2 FQNEAQ (reference sequence). The CDR3 is 13 residues long. This chain's CDR3 is CASSLAGNYEQYV. CDR3 coding DNA: TGTGCCAGCAGCTTAGCGGGGAACTACGAGCAGTACGTC.

With regard to this clonotype: A clone one base away is much larger, so this may be a read error. The missing conserved phenylalanine or tryptophan at the end of this CDR3 makes a read error likely. The chain links TRBV10-3 to TRBJ2-7, with D possibly matching TRBD2 (6 bases). V was clipped by 10 bases and J by 3 bases, with 13 bases between them. Germline-derived CDR1 and CDR2 are ENHRY and SYGVKD. The CDR3 runs 12 residues. CDR3 coding DNA: TGTGCCAGCGGGATTACTATCTACGAGCAGTACCTC. Translation gives CASGITIYEQYL.

Regarding this clonotype: It is unclear where the CDR3 begins or ends on the DNA, so no DNA is shown, and the CDR3 is as TCRdb lists it. V and J are TRBV11-2 and TRBJ1-2; the table assigns TRBD1, which was not confirmed against the DNA. Germline loops: CDR1 SGHAT, CDR2 FQNNGV. The CDR3 extends over 19 residues, inclusive of both ends. The CDR3 spells CASSIYLCSVGSLTYGYTF.

In its sample, this clonotype was seen once. The chain has TRBV10-3 and TRBJ1-1; the match to TRBD1 covers 7 bases. This CDR3 has 12 amino acids. J was trimmed by 11 bases and V by 2 bases; bases with no gene match: 5. Germline V CDR1 and CDR2: ENHRY, SYGVKD. The CDR3 DNA follows: TGTGCCATCAGTGAGACAGGGGTTGAGGCTTTCTTT. Amino acid sequence: CAISETGVEAFF.

Ten or more counts support this clonotype. The V gene is TRBV28, the J gene TRBJ1-5, with D hard to call. Germline V gene sequence: CDR1 MDHEN, CDR2 SYDVKM. This CDR3 region has 13 residues. CDR3 in amino acids: CAIARDSNQPQHF. DNA for the CDR3: TGTGCAATAGCAAGGGATAGCAATCAGCCCCAGCATTTT.

J is TRBJ1-1 and V is TRBV6-5; D is possibly TRBD1 (5 bases). This CDR3 contains 15 residues. Germline lookup yields CDR1 MNHEY and CDR2 SVGAGI. The V end was cut by 0 bases, the J end by 2 bases, with 10 bases between. CDR3 protein: CASSYSGGINTEAFF. Here the CDR3 DNA reads TGTGCCAGCAGTTACTCGGGGGGGATAAACACTGAAGCTTTCTTT.

Concerning this clonotype itself: A much more abundant neighbour one base away suggests this may be a read error. The chain combines TRBV6-2 or TRBV6-3 with TRBJ1-1, with no clear D. Germline assignment: CDR1 MNHEY and CDR2 SVGEGT. The CDR3 totals 13 residues. CDR3: CVSIGGKNTEAFF. The CDR3, as DNA: TGTGTCAGTATCGGCGGGAAGAACACTGAAGCTTTCTTT.

This clonotype has ten or more counts. The rearrangement uses TRBV7-8 and TRBJ2-2; 11 nucleotides agree with TRBD2. Germline V lookup: CDR1 SGHVS, CDR2 FQNEAQ. V shed 1 base, J shed 4 bases, and the junction held 2 bases outside the gene matches. The CDR3 contains 16 residues. For the CDR3, the DNA is TGTGCCAGCAGCTTAGTGACTAGCGGGATCACCGGGGAGCTGTTTTTT. This gives the protein CASSLVTSGITGELFF. Supplemented by reference TRBV7-8 and TRBJ2-2, the full variable domain reads GAGVSQSPRYKVAKRGQDVALRCDPISGHVSLFWYQQALGQGPEFLTYFQNEAQLDKSGLPSDRFFAERPEGSVSTLKIQRTQQEDSAVYLCASSLVTSGITGELFFGEGSRLTVL.

The rearrangement links TRBV5-4 to TRBJ1-2; D is unclear. The CDR3 is made up of 16 amino acids. The germline V gene encodes CDR1 SGHNT and CDR2 YYREEE (reference sequence). V lost 4 bases, J lost 2 bases, and 18 bases lay in between. In DNA, the CDR3 is TGTGCCAGCAGCATAGGACTAGCGGGCAGGAACTATGGCTACACCTTC. This translates into CASSIGLAGRNYGYTF.